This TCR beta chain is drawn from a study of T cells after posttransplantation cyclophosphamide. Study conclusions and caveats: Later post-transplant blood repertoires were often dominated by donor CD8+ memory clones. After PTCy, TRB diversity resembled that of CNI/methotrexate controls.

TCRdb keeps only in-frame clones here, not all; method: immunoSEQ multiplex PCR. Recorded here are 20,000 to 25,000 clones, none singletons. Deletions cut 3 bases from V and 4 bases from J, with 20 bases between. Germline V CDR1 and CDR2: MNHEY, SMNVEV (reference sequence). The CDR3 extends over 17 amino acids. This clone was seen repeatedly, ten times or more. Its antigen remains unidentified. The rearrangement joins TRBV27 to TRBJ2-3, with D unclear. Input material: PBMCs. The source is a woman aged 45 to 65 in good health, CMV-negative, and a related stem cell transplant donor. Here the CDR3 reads CASSFGGWFSGPDTQYF. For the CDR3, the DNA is TGTGCCAGCAGTTTCGGTGGGTGGTTTTCGGGTCCAGATACGCAGTATTTT.